These T cell receptor beta chains were read from a single sample in a study of molecular identifiers for immune sequencing clone quantification. TCRdb re-analysed the PCR reads in MiXCR, keeping a single row per CDR3 protein. The data hold approximately 680,000 distinct CDR3 sequences, with roughly 27% observed a single time. Input material: naive CD8+ T cells from blood, with Jurkat cell RNA spiked in. The receptors were sampled from a human donor in good health. Some libraries in this study had Jurkat cell RNA spiked in. The CDR3 runs from the conserved cysteine through the conserved F or W. The D gene is left open where the match is weak. A clone size is listed for some rows: how often the clone was seen (once, few, many), or a class if it is expanded.

V gene: TRBV6-2/TRBV6-3
J gene: TRBJ2-3
D gene: NA
clone size: NA
CDR3 DNA: TGTGCCAGCAGTTACCAACAGGGTACAGATACGCAGTATTTT
CDR3 protein: CASSYQQGTDTQYF

V gene: TRBV7-6
J gene: TRBJ2-5
D gene: NA
clone size: many
CDR3 DNA: TGTGCCAGCAGCTTGAGCGTAGAGGGGTTAGAGACCCAGTACTTC
CDR3 protein: CASSLSVEGLETQYF

V gene: TRBV30
J gene: TRBJ1-1
D gene: NA
clone size: NA
CDR3 DNA: TGTGCCTGGAGTGGGGGGGACGCAATGAACACTGAAGCTTTCTTT
CDR3 protein: CAWSGGDAMNTEAFF

V gene: TRBV11-2
J gene: TRBJ2-1
D gene: NA
clone size: few
CDR3 DNA: TGTGCCAGCAGCTTCACTGAGCAGTTCTTC
CDR3 protein: CASSFTEQFF

V gene: TRBV20-1
J gene: TRBJ2-1
D gene: NA
clone size: few
CDR3 DNA: TGCAGTGCTAGAGACCCCCTAGCGGACAGTTACAATGAGCAGTTCTTC
CDR3 protein: CSARDPLADSYNEQFF

V gene: TRBV15
J gene: TRBJ1-2
D gene: NA
clone size: NA
CDR3 DNA: TGTGCCACCAGCAGAGATCACGGTGGTGCTGGCTACACCTTC
CDR3 protein: CATSRDHGGAGYTF

V gene: TRBV19
J gene: TRBJ2-7
D gene: NA
clone size: few
CDR3 DNA: TGTGCCAGTAGTATTACAGCGTACGGGTCCTACGAGCAGTACTTC
CDR3 protein: CASSITAYGSYEQYF

V gene: TRBV20-1
J gene: TRBJ2-2
D gene: NA
clone size: NA
CDR3 DNA: TGCAGTGCTAGTGCCATTGTCGACGCCGGGGAGCTGTTTTTT
CDR3 protein: CSASAIVDAGELFF

V gene: TRBV7-9
J gene: TRBJ2-1
D gene: NA
clone size: NA
CDR3 DNA: TGTGCCAGCAGCTCCCTCGGGACCGGAGACGATGAGCAGTTCTTC
CDR3 protein: CASSSLGTGDDEQFF

V gene: TRBV6-1
J gene: TRBJ2-7
D gene: NA
clone size: NA
CDR3 DNA: TGTGCCAGCAGTGAACCCGGGCTGGGGACCGAGCAGTACTTC
CDR3 protein: CASSEPGLGTEQYF

V gene: TRBV6-2/TRBV6-3
J gene: TRBJ2-7
D gene: TRBD1
clone size: few
CDR3 DNA: TGTGCCAGCAGACCCGCCCGACAGGGACGGTACGAGCAGTACTTC
CDR3 protein: CASRPARQGRYEQYF

V gene: TRBV19
J gene: TRBJ2-3
D gene: TRBD1
clone size: many
CDR3 DNA: TGTGCCAGTACCACCGGGACAGGGGTTTTGGATACGCAGTATTTT
CDR3 protein: CASTTGTGVLDTQYF

V gene: TRBV10-2
J gene: TRBJ2-5
D gene: TRBD2
clone size: few
CDR3 DNA: TGCGCCAGCGGGACTAGCGGGAGAGAGACCCAGTACTTC
CDR3 protein: CASGTSGRETQYF

V gene: TRBV27
J gene: TRBJ2-1
D gene: NA
clone size: NA
CDR3 DNA: TGTGCCAGCAGTTACGGCGGGGAGAACAACAATGAGCAGTTCTTC
CDR3 protein: CASSYGGENNNEQFF

V gene: TRBV4-3
J gene: TRBJ2-7
D gene: NA
clone size: NA
CDR3 DNA: TGCGCCAGCAGCCAAGAGATGGGATCCTACGAGCAGTACTTC
CDR3 protein: CASSQEMGSYEQYF

V gene: TRBV7-8
J gene: TRBJ1-6
D gene: NA
clone size: NA
CDR3 DNA: TGTGCCAGCAGCCGCAGCGGAGGTGGGGTTTTTTCCCTCCACTTT
CDR3 protein: CASSRSGGGVFSLHF

V gene: TRBV6-5
J gene: TRBJ2-7
D gene: NA
clone size: many
CDR3 DNA: TGTGCCAGCAGTTCCCCGTCGGCCACTTTCGAGCAGTACTTC
CDR3 protein: CASSSPSATFEQYF

V gene: TRBV9
J gene: TRBJ2-3
D gene: NA
clone size: NA
CDR3 DNA: TGTGCCACCTCAGGGGGGGATTATGATACGCAGTATTTT
CDR3 protein: CATSGGDYDTQYF

V gene: TRBV4-1
J gene: TRBJ1-4
D gene: NA
clone size: NA
CDR3 DNA: TGCGCCAGCAGCCAAAGAGGCCTGGATGAAAAACTGTTTTTT
CDR3 protein: CASSQRGLDEKLFF

V gene: TRBV4-1
J gene: TRBJ1-4
D gene: NA
clone size: many
CDR3 DNA: TGCGCCAGCAGCCAAGGTCGAGCAACTAATGAAAAACTGTTTTTT
CDR3 protein: CASSQGRATNEKLFF

V gene: TRBV12-5
J gene: TRBJ2-5
D gene: NA
clone size: NA
CDR3 DNA: TGTGCTAGTGGTTTGGACTCAACAGGGTCTTGGCAAGAGACCCAGTACTTC
CDR3 protein: CASGLDSTGSWQETQYF

V gene: TRBV20-1
J gene: TRBJ2-3
D gene: NA
clone size: many
CDR3 DNA: TGCAGTGCTAGAGATCATGGGTTAGCGAGTTTACCCACAGATACGCAGTATTTT
CDR3 protein: CSARDHGLASLPTDTQYF

V gene: TRBV19
J gene: TRBJ2-2
D gene: TRBD1
clone size: many
CDR3 DNA: TGTGCCAGTAGTCTGGGTCAGGGGGTTGCCGGGGAGCTGTTTTTT
CDR3 protein: CASSLGQGVAGELFF

V gene: TRBV7-9
J gene: TRBJ2-1
D gene: TRBD2
clone size: few
CDR3 DNA: TGTGCCAGCAGCTTAGGGTTTGGCGGGAGTAGTTATGAGCAGTTCTTC
CDR3 protein: CASSLGFGGSSYEQFF

V gene: TRBV30
J gene: TRBJ2-2
D gene: NA
clone size: few
CDR3 DNA: TGTGCCTGGAGGTTGAGCGAACAAGGCCGGGCCGGGGAGCTGTTTTTT
CDR3 protein: CAWRLSEQGRAGELFF

V gene: TRBV12-3/TRBV12-4
J gene: TRBJ2-7
D gene: NA
clone size: NA
CDR3 DNA: TGTGCCAGCAGTTTACGGACGTGGCGCTACGAGCAGTACTTC
CDR3 protein: CASSLRTWRYEQYF

V gene: TRBV28
J gene: TRBJ1-5
D gene: TRBD1
clone size: NA
CDR3 DNA: TGTGCCAGCAGGGGCGACAGGGAAAACAATCAGCCCCAGCATTTT
CDR3 protein: CASRGDRENNQPQHF

V gene: TRBV7-3
J gene: TRBJ2-5
D gene: NA
clone size: many
CDR3 DNA: TGTGCCAGCAGCTCCGGACTAGGGGGAGAGACCCAGTACTTC
CDR3 protein: CASSSGLGGETQYF

V gene: TRBV27
J gene: TRBJ2-7
D gene: TRBD1
clone size: many
CDR3 DNA: TGTGCCAGCAGTTCCCGCCACAGGGGCGGGTACGAGCAGTACTTC
CDR3 protein: CASSSRHRGGYEQYF

V gene: TRBV30
J gene: TRBJ2-1
D gene: NA
clone size: few
CDR3 DNA: TGTGCCTGGAGCCCTGGAGCTCAAGGGCCGAACAATGAGCAGTTCTTC
CDR3 protein: CAWSPGAQGPNNEQFF

V gene: TRBV5-1
J gene: TRBJ2-7
D gene: NA
clone size: many
CDR3 DNA: TGCGCCAGCAGCTTGGCCAGTACTCGGGAACTCTCCTACGAGCAGTACTTC
CDR3 protein: CASSLASTRELSYEQYF

V gene: TRBV7-2
J gene: TRBJ2-3
D gene: TRBD2
clone size: many
CDR3 DNA: TGTGCCAGCAGCTTAGCGTTTCTAGCGGGGGATACGCAGTATTTT
CDR3 protein: CASSLAFLAGDTQYF

V gene: TRBV7-9
J gene: TRBJ2-7
D gene: NA
clone size: NA
CDR3 DNA: TGTGCCAGCAGCCCCCCCAGGCAGGGGACCTACGAGCAGTACTTC
CDR3 protein: CASSPPRQGTYEQYF

V gene: TRBV3-1
J gene: TRBJ2-3
D gene: NA
clone size: NA
CDR3 DNA: TGTGCCAGCAGCCTCGGAGGGGGGCGGGGGCTTTTCACAGATACGCAGTATTTT
CDR3 protein: CASSLGGGRGLFTDTQYF

V gene: TRBV6-2/TRBV6-3
J gene: TRBJ2-7
D gene: NA
clone size: NA
CDR3 DNA: TGTGCCAGCAGTTACTCGATTTCGGGGCGGGACGAGCAGTACTTC
CDR3 protein: CASSYSISGRDEQYF

V gene: TRBV12-3/TRBV12-4
J gene: TRBJ1-2
D gene: NA
clone size: NA
CDR3 DNA: TGTGCCAGCAGTTTTGGGGTTTTTGGCTACACCTTC
CDR3 protein: CASSFGVFGYTF

V gene: TRBV7-2
J gene: TRBJ2-7
D gene: TRBD1
clone size: few
CDR3 DNA: TGTGCCAGCAGCTTAGGGTGGGGGGGACAGGGGGCTTACGAGCAGTACTTC
CDR3 protein: CASSLGWGGQGAYEQYF

V gene: TRBV5-6
J gene: TRBJ1-6
D gene: NA
clone size: NA
CDR3 DNA: TGTGCCAGCAGCTACCGATCCGACGGGGCGTCTTATAATTCACCCCTCCACTTT
CDR3 protein: CASSYRSDGASYNSPLHF

V gene: TRBV6-1
J gene: TRBJ1-1
D gene: NA
clone size: many
CDR3 DNA: TGTGCCAGCAGTGATATAGGGGCAGGCCAAGAAGCTTTCTTT
CDR3 protein: CASSDIGAGQEAFF

V gene: TRBV7-9
J gene: TRBJ2-7
D gene: NA
clone size: few
CDR3 DNA: TGTGCCAGCAGCTTATGGGGGGACAGCTCCTACGAGCAGTACTTC
CDR3 protein: CASSLWGDSSYEQYF

V gene: TRBV11-2
J gene: TRBJ2-1
D gene: NA
clone size: few
CDR3 DNA: TGTGCCAGCAGCTTAGTGGGTAGAAACTCCATACGTCGTGAGCAGTTCTTC
CDR3 protein: CASSLVGRNSIRREQFF

V gene: TRBV3-1
J gene: TRBJ1-6
D gene: NA
clone size: many
CDR3 DNA: TGTGCCAGCAGCCAACCGAACATCGGATTGGGGTCACCCCTCCACTTT
CDR3 protein: CASSQPNIGLGSPLHF

V gene: TRBV2
J gene: TRBJ2-1
D gene: NA
clone size: NA
CDR3 DNA: TGTGCCAGCGAGGAGGGTTATGAGCAGTTCTTC
CDR3 protein: CASEEGYEQFF